Following are 9 T cell receptor beta chains from one sample sequenced in a study of cytotoxic CD8 clonotypes in ibrutinib-treated CLL. Using immunoSEQ multiplex PCR, the repertoire was profiled, and TCRdb retains in-frame clones only, with some absent. The data show approximately 97,000 clones, more than 70% seen once. Sequencing was performed on PBMCs, taken after 24 months of ibrutinib treatment. All receptors come from a human donor with chronic lymphocytic leukemia.

This rearrangement joins TRBV30 to TRBJ2-3; 8 bases map to TRBD1. CDR1 is GTSNPN, CDR2 SVGIG, per germline (reference sequence). With 2 bases clipped from V and 2 bases from J, the junction kept 6 bases outside the gene matches. CDR3 length: 15 amino acids. CDR3 bases: TGTGCCTGGAGTCCCAAGGACAGGGCCACAGATACGCAGTATTTT. Its translation: CAWSPKDRATDTQYF.

The CDR3 coding sequence is TGTGCCAGCAGTAAAAACGGCGGGAGTATCGCCGGGGAGCTGTTTTTT. Its protein product is CASSKNGGSIAGELFF. V is TRBV11-2 and J is TRBJ2-2; TRBD2 matches 7 bases. Germline loops: CDR1 SGHAT, CDR2 FQNNGV. This CDR3 is 16 amino acids long. Trimming took 6 bases from V and 6 from J; bases not matched to a gene: 13.

This clone was seen a few times. The V and J genes are TRBV28 and TRBJ2-2; 11 positions match TRBD2. V dropped 10 bases and J dropped 7; count of bases not matched to a gene: 5. CDR3 size: 13 residues. The germline gives CDR1 MDHEN, CDR2 SYDVKM. The CDR3 region is CATLAGAGGELFF. DNA of the CDR3: TGTGCCACACTAGCGGGAGCTGGCGGGGAGCTGTTTTTT.

Remarks on this clone: This same CDR3 is encoded by further DNA sequences in the sample. The chain combines TRBV5-6 with TRBJ2-1, with D possibly being TRBD2 (6 bases). V was shortened by 0 bases and J by 7 bases, with 8 bases between the two germline ends. Germline assignment: CDR1 SGHDT and CDR2 YYEEEE. There are 13 residues in the CDR3. CDR3 bases: TGTGCCAGCAGCTTGGGGCTAGCGAATGAGCAGTTCTTC. Amino acids: CASSLGLANEQFF.

This rearrangement joins TRBV4-2 to TRBJ1-5; D not resolved. Germline loops: CDR1 LGHNA, CDR2 YNFKEQ. The CDR3 length is 13 residues. V gave up 4 bases and J gave up 7 bases, with 11 bases separating them. The CDR3 DNA sequence: TGTGCCAGCAGCCCCAGGACGTGGCAGCCCCAGCATTTT. Its protein is CASSPRTWQPQHF.

The gene calls are TRBV27 and TRBJ2-7; 8 bases align to TRBD1. Germline loops: CDR1 MNHEY, CDR2 SMNVEV (reference sequence). The CDR3 runs 14 residues. V was clipped by 5 bases and J by 2 bases; unmatched bases: 5. The CDR3 sequence is CASSTWDRTYEQYF. For the CDR3, the DNA is TGTGCCAGCAGTACCTGGGACAGGACCTACGAGCAGTACTTC.

The rearrangement uses TRBV29-1 and TRBJ1-2, with 12 bases that match TRBD1. The J segment lost 8 bases and the V segment lost 5 bases, leaving 6 bases of the junction unmatched. The germline V gene encodes CDR1 SQVTM and CDR2 ANQGSEA. This CDR3 has 13 residues. The DNA for the CDR3 is TGCAGCGTTAAGGGACAGGGGGCGCCGGGCTACACCTTC. Translating gives CSVKGQGAPGYTF.

In nucleotides, the CDR3 is TGCGCCAGCAGTCAGACTCCGGGTGCGACTAATTCACCCCTCCACTTT. It translates to CASSQTPGATNSPLHF. The chain is built from TRBV10-1 and TRBJ1-6; D unresolved. Trimming cost V 5 bases and J 6 bases, with 17 bases left between them. Germline CDR1 reads WNHNN; CDR2 reads SYGVQD (reference sequence). The CDR3 totals 16 residues.

This rearrangement joins TRBV27 to TRBJ2-7; 9 bases are a match to TRBD2. This CDR3 spans 15 amino acids. The trim removed 3 bases at V and 2 bases at J, leaving 5 bases unmatched. Germline V gene data show CDR1 as MNHEY and CDR2 as SMNVEV (reference sequence). Written as DNA, the CDR3 is TGTGCCAGCAGTTTTAAAGCGGGAGGTCCCTACGAGCAGTACTTC. Amino acid sequence: CASSFKAGGPYEQYF.